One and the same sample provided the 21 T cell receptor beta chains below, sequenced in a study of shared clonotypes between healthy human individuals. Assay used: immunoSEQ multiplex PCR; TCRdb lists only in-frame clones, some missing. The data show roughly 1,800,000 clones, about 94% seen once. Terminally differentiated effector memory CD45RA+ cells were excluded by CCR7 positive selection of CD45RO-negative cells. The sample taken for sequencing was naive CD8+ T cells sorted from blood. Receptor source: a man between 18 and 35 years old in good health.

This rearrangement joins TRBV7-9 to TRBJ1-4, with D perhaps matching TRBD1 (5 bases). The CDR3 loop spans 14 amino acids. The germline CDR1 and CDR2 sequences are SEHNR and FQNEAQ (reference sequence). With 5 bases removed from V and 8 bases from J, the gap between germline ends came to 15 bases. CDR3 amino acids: CASSINPGLEKLFF. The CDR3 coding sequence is TGTGCCAGCAGCATAAACCCAGGGTTAGAAAAACTGTTTTTT.

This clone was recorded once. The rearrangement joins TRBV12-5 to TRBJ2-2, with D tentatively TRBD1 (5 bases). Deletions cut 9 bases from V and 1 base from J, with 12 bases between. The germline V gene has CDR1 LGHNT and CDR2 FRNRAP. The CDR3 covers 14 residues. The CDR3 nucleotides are TGTGCTAGGGCCGGACACCTGAACACCGGGGAGCTGTTTTTT. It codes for CARAGHLNTGELFF.

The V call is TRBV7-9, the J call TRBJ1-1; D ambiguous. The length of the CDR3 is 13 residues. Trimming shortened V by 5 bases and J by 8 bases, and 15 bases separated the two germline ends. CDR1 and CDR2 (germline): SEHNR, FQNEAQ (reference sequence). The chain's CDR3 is CASSLGNTPEAFF. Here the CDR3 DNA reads TGTGCCAGCAGCCTCGGTAACACGCCAGAAGCTTTCTTT.

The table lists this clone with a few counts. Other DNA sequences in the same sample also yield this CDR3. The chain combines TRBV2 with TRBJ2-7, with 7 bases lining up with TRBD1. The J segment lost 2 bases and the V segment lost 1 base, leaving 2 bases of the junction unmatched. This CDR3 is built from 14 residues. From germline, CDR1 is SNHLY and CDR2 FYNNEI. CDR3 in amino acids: CASSEGTGAYEQYF. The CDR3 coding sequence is TGTGCCAGCAGTGAAGGGACAGGTGCCTACGAGCAGTACTTC.

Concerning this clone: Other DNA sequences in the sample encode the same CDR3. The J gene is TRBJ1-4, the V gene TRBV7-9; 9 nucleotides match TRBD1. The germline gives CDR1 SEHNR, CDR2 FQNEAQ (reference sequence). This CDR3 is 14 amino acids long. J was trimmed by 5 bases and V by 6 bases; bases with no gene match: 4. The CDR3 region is CASSSGQGNEKLFF. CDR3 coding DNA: TGTGCCAGCAGTTCGGGACAGGGAAATGAAAAACTGTTTTTT. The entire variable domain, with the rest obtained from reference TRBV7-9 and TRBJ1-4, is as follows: DTGVSQNPRHKITKRGQNVTFRCDPISEHNRLYWYRQTLGQGPEFLTYFQNEAQLEKSRLLSDRFSAERPKGSFSTLEIQRTEQGDSAMYLCASSSGQGNEKLFFGSGTQLSVL.

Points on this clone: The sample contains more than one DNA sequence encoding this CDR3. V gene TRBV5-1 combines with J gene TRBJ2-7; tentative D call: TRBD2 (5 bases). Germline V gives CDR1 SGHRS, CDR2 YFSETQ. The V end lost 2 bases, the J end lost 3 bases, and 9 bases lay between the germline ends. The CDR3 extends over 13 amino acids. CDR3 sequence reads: CASSFGLDYEQYF. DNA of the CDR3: TGCGCCAGCAGCTTCGGACTTGACTACGAGCAGTACTTC.

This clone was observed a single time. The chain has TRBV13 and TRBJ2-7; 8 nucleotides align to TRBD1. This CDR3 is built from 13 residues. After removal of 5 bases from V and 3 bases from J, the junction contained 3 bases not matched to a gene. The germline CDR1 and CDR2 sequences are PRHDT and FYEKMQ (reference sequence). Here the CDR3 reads CASSLRGLYEQYF. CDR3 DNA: TGTGCCAGCAGCCTCAGGGGGCTCTACGAGCAGTACTTC.

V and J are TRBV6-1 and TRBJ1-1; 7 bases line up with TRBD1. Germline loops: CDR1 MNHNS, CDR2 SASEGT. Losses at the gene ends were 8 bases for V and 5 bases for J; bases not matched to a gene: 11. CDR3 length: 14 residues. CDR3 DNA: TGTGCCAGCTCACCAGACAGGGTTTGGACTGAAGCTTTCTTT. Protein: CASSPDRVWTEAFF.

DNA for the CDR3: TGTGCCAGCCGCACAGGGGGATCTTCTGGCTACACCTTC. Translated: CASRTGGSSGYTF. This rearrangement joins TRBV11-2 to TRBJ1-2; 8 bases map to TRBD1. There are 13 residues in the CDR3. V shed 8 bases, J shed 7 bases, and the junction held 9 bases outside the gene matches. Looked up from germline, CDR1 is SGHAT and CDR2 is FQNNGV.

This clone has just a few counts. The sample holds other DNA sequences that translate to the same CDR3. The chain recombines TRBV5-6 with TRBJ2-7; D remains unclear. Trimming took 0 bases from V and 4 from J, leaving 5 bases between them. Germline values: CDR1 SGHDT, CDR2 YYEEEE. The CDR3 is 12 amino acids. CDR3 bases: TGTGCCAGCAGCTTGGGCGGTTACGAGCAGTACTTC. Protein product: CASSLGGYEQYF.

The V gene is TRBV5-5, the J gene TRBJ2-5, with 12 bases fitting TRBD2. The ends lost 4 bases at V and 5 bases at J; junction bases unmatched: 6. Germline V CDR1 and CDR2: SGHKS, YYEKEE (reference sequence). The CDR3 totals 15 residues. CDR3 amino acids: CASSPGLAGRETQYF. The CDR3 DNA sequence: TGTGCCAGCAGCCCAGGACTAGCGGGGAGGGAGACCCAGTACTTC.

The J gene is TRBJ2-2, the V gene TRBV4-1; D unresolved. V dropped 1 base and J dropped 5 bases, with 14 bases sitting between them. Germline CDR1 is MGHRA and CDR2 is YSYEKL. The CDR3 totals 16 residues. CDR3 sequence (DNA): TGCGCCAGCAGCCAAGCGACTGAGGACGGGACCGGGGAGCTGTTTTTT. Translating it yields CASSQATEDGTGELFF.

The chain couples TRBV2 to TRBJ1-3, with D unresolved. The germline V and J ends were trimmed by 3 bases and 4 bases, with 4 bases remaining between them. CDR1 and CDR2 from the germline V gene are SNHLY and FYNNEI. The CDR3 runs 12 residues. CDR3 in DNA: TGTGCCAGCAGTGACAGGGGAAACACCATATATTTT. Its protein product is CASSDRGNTIYF.

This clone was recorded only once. CDR3 region: CASSSPGVHEQYF. In DNA, the CDR3 is TGTGCCAGCAGCTCCCCCGGAGTCCACGAGCAGTACTTC. The V gene is TRBV6-5, the J gene TRBJ2-7; no firm D call. Germline V gives CDR1 MNHEY, CDR2 SVGAGI. Between the trimmed V and J ends, which lost 6 bases and 5 bases, there was a span of 14 bases. The CDR3 loop spans 13 amino acids.

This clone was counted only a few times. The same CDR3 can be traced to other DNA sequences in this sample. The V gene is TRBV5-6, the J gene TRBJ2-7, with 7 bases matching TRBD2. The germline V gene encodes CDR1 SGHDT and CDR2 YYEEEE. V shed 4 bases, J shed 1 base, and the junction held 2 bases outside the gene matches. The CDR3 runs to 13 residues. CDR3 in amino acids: CASSPAGSYEQYF. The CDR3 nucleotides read TGTGCCAGCAGCCCAGCGGGATCCTACGAGCAGTACTTC. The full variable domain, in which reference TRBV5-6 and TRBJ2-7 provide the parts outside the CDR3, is DAGVTQSPTHLIKTRGQQVTLRCSPKSGHDTVSWYQQALGQGPQFIFQYYEEEERQRGNFPDRFSGHQFPNYSSELNVNALLLGDSALYLCASSPAGSYEQYFGPGTRLTVT.

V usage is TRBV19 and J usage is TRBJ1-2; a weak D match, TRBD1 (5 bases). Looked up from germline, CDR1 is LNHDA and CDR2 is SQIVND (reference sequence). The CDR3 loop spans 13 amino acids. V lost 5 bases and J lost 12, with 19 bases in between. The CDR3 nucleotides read TGTGCCAGTAGTCTCCCCGTTGGGACTTTAAACACCTTC. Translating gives CASSLPVGTLNTF.

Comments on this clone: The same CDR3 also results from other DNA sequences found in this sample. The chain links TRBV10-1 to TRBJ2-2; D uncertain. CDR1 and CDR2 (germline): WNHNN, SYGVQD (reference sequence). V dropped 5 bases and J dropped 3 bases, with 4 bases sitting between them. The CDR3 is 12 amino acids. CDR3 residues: CASSPDTGELFF. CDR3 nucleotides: TGCGCCAGCAGTCCAGACACCGGGGAGCTGTTTTTT.

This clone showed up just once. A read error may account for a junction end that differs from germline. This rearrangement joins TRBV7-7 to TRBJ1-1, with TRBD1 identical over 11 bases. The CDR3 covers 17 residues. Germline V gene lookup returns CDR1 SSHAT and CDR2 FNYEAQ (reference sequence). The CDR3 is CASSIWTGGRGYTEAFF. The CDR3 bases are TGTGCTAGCAGCATATGGACAGGGGGCCGGGGATACACTGAAGCTTTCTTT.

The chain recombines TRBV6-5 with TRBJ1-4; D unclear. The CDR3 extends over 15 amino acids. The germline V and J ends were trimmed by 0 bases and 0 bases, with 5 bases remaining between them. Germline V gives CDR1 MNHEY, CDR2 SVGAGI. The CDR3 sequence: CASSYSIATNEKLFF. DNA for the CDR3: TGTGCCAGCAGTTACTCGATTGCAACTAATGAAAAACTGTTTTTT.

The CDR3 DNA follows: TGTGCCAGTAGTACGGCGGGGGGCCTAGGAAACATTCAGTACTTC. Translated, it gives CASSTAGGLGNIQYF. The chain joins TRBV19 to TRBJ2-4; 8 nucleotides match TRBD2. The germline CDR1 and CDR2 sequences are LNHDA and SQIVND (reference sequence). Losses at the gene ends were 4 bases for V and 6 bases for J; bases not matched to a gene: 8. CDR3 length: 15 residues.

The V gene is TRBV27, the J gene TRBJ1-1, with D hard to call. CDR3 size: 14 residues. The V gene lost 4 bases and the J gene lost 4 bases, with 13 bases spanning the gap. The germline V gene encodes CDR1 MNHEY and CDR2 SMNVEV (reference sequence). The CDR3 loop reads CASSSVRVSTEAFF. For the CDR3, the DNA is TGTGCCAGCAGTTCAGTCCGCGTTTCCACTGAAGCTTTCTTT.